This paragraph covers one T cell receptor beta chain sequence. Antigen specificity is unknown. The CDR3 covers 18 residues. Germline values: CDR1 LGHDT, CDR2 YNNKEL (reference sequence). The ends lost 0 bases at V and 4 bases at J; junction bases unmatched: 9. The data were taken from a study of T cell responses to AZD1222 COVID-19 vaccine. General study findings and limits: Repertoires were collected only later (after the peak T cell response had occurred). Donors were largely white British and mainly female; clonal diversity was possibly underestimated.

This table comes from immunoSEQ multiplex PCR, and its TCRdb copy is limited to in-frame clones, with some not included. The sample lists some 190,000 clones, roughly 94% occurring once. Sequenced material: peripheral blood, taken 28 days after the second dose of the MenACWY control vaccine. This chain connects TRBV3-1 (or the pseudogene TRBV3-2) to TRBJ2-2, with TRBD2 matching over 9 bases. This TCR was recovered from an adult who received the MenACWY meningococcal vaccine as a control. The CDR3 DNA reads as TGTGCCAGCAGCCAAGATCAAAAGGGACTAGCCGTCACCGGGGAGCTGTTTTTT. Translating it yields CASSQDQKGLAVTGELFF.